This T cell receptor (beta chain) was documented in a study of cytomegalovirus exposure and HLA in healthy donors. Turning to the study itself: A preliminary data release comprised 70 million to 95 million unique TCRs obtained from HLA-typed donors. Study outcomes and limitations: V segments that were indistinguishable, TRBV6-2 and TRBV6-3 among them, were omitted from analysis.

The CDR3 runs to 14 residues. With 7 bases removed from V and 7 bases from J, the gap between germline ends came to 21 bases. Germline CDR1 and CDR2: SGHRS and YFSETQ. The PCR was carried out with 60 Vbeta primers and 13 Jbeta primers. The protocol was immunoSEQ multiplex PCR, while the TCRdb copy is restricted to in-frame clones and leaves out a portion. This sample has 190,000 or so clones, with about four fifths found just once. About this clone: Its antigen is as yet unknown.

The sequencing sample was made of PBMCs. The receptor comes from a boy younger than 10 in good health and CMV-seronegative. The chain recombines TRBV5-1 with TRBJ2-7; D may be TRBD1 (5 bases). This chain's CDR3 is CASAPRQNHGEQYF. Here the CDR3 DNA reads TGCGCCAGCGCGCCCCGACAGAACCATGGGGAGCAGTACTTC. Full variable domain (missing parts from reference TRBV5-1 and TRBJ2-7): KAGVTQTPRYLIKTRGQQVTLSCSPISGHRSVSWYQQTPGQGLQFLFEYFSETQRNKGNFPGRFSGRQFSNSRSEMNVSTLELGDSALYLCASAPRQNHGEQYFGPGTRLTVT.